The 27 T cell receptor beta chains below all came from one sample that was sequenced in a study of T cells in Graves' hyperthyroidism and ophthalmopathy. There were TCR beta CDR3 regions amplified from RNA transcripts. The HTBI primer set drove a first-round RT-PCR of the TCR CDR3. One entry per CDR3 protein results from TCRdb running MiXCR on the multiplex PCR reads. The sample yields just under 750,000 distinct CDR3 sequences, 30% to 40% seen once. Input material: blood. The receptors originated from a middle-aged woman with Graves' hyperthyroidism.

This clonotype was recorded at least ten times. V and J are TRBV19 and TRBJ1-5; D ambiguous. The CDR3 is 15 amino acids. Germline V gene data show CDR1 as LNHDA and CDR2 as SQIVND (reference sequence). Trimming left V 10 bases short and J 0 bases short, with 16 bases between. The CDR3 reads CATSDPRNSNQPQHF. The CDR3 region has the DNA TGTGCCACCTCGGACCCCCGTAATAGCAATCAGCCCCAGCATTTT. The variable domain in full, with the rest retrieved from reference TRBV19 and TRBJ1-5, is DGGITQSPKYLFRKEGQNVTLSCEQNLNHDAMYWYRQDPGQGLRLIYYSQIVNDFQKGDIAEGYSVSREKKESFPLTVTSAQKNPTAFYLCATSDPRNSNQPQHFGDGTRLSIL.

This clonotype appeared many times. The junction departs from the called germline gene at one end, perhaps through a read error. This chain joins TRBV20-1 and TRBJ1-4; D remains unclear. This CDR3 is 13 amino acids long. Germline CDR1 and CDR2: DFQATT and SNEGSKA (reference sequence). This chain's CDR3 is CSARDSYPYSTLF. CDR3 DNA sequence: TGCAGTGCTAGAGATAGTTACCCCTACTCGACGCTTTTT.

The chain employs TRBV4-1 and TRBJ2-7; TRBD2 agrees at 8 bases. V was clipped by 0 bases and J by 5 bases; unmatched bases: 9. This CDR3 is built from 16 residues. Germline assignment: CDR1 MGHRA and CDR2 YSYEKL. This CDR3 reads CASSQENGRGLHEQYF. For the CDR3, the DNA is TGCGCCAGCAGCCAAGAAAACGGGAGGGGTCTCCACGAGCAGTACTTC.

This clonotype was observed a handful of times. CDR3: CASSYQRLAPSETQYF. In DNA, the CDR3 is TGTGCCAGCAGTTATCAAAGACTAGCGCCGTCAGAGACCCAGTACTTC. This chain uses TRBV12-3 or TRBV12-4 with TRBJ2-5; 8 bases map to TRBD2. The CDR3 spans 16 residues. The ends lost 4 bases at V and 4 bases at J; junction bases unmatched: 11.

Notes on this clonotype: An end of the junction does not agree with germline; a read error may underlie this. CDR3 amino acids: CAGSIGADTQYF. The CDR3 DNA follows: TGTGCCGGTAGTATTGGAGCAGATACGCAGTATTTT. V is TRBV19 and J is TRBJ2-3; D call uncertain. The CDR3 totals 12 residues. The germline V gene encodes CDR1 LNHDA and CDR2 SQIVND (reference sequence). The full variable domain, completed using reference TRBV19 and TRBJ2-3, is DGGITQSPKYLFRKEGQNVTLSCEQNLNHDAMYWYRQDPGQGLRLIYYSQIVNDFQKGDIAEGYSVSREKKESFPLTVTSAQKNPTAFYLCAGSIGADTQYFGPGTRLTVL.

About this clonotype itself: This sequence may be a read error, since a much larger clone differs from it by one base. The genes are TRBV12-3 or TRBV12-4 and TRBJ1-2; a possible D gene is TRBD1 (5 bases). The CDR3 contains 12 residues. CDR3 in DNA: TGTGTCAGCAGTTACGAGGGGACGGGCTACACCTTC. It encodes CVSSYEGTGYTF.

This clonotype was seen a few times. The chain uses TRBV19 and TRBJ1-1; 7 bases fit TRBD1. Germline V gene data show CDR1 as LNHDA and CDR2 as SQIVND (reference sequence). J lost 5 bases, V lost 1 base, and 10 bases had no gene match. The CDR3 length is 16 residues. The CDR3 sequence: CASSIGQQGFGTEAFF. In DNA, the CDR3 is TGTGCCAGTAGTATAGGACAACAGGGGTTTGGTACTGAAGCTTTCTTT.

CDR3 bases: TGTGCCAGTAGTGGGGACGGACAGGGGGAGACCTACGAGCAGTACTTC. Translating gives CASSGDGQGETYEQYF. The chain combines TRBV19 with TRBJ2-7; 10 nucleotides line up with TRBD1. Germline CDR1 is LNHDA and CDR2 is SQIVND (reference sequence). CDR3 length: 16 residues. Trimming cost V 5 bases and J 2 bases; bases outside gene matches: 9.

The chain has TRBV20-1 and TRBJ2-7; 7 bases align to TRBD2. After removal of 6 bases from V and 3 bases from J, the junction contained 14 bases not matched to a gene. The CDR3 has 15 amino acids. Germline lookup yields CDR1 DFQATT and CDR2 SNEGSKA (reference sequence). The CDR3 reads CSAQTLRLASYEQYF. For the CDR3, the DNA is TGCAGTGCACAAACCCTTAGACTAGCCAGCTACGAGCAGTACTTC.

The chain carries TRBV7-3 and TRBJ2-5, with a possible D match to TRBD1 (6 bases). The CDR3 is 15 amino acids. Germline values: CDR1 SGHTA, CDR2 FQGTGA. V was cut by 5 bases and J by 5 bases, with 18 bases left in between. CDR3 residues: CASSPTTGPSETQYF. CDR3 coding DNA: TGTGCCAGCAGCCCAACGACAGGACCTTCCGAGACCCAGTACTTC.

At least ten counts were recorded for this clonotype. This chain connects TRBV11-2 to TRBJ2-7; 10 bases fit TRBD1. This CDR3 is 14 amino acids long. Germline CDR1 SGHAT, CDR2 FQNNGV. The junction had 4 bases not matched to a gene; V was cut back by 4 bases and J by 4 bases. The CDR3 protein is CASSSGQGTYEQYF. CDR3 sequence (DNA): TGTGCCAGCAGCTCGGGACAGGGGACTTACGAGCAGTACTTC.

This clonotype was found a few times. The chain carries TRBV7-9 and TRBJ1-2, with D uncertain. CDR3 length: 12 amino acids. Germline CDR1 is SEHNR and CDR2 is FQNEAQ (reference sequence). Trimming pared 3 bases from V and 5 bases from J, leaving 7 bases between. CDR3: CASSFQQYGYTF. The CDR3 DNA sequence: TGTGCCAGCAGCTTCCAGCAATATGGCTACACCTTC.

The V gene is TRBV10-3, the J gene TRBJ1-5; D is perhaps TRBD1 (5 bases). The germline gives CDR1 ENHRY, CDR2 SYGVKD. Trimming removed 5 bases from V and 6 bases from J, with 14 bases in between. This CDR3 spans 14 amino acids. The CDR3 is CAISPDGGVQPQHF. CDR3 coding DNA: TGTGCCATCAGTCCAGATGGGGGGGTTCAGCCCCAGCATTTT.

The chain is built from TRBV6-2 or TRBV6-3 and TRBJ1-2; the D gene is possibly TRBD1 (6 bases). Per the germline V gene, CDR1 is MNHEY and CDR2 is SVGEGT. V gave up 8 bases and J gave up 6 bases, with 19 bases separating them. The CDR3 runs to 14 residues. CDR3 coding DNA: TGTGCCAGCGGATGGGGGGGGACAATCCATGGCTACACCTTC. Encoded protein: CASGWGGTIHGYTF.

CDR3 bases: TGTGCCAGCAGCTTAGGAACCCCCTCTGGAATCTATGGCTACACCTTC. It is translated as CASSLGTPSGIYGYTF. The chain uses TRBV7-2 and TRBJ1-2; unclear D gene. Trimming stripped 1 base from V and 4 bases from J, with 16 bases between. Per the germline V gene, CDR1 is SGHTA and CDR2 is FQGNSA. CDR3 length equals 16 residues.

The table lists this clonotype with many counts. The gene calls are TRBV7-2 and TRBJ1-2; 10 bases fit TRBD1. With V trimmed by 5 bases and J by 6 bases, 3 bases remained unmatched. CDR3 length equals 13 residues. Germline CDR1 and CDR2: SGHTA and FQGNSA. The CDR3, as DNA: TGTGCCAGCAGCATTGACAGGGGGCATGGCTACACCTTC. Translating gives CASSIDRGHGYTF.

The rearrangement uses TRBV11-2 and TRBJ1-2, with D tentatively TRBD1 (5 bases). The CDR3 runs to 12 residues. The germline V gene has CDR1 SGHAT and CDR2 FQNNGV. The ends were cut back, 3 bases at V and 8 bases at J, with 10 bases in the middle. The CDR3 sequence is CASSLGTSGYTF. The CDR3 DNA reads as TGTGCCAGCAGCTTGGGGACTAGCGGCTACACCTTC.

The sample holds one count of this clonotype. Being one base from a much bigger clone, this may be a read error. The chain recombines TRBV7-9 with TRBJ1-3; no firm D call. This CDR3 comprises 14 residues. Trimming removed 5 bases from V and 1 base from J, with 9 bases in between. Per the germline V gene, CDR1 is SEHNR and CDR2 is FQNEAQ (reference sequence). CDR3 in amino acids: CASSRSRSGNTIYF. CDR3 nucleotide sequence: TGTGCCAGCAGCCGATCCAGGTCTGGAAACACCATATATTTT.

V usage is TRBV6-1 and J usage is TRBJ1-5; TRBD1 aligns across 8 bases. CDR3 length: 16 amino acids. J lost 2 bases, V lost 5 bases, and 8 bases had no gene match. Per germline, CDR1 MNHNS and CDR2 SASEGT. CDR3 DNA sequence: TGTGCCAGCAGTACCCGGACAGGGTTTGGCAATCAGCCCCAGCATTTT. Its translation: CASSTRTGFGNQPQHF.

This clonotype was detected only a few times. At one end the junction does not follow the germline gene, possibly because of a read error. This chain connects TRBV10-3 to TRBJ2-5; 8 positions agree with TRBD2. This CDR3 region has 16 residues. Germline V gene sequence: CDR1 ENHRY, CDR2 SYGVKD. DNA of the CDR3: TGTGCCAGCAGTGAAAGCGGGGGACTCCTGGGCGAGACCCAGTACTTC. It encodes CASSESGGLLGETQYF.

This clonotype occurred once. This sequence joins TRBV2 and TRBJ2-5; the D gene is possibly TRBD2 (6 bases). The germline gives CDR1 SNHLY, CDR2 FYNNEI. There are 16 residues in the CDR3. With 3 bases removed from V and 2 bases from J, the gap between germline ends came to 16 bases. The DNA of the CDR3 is TGTGCCAGCAGTGAGCCGGGGATTAGCGGACAAGAGACCCAGTACTTC. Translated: CASSEPGISGQETQYF.

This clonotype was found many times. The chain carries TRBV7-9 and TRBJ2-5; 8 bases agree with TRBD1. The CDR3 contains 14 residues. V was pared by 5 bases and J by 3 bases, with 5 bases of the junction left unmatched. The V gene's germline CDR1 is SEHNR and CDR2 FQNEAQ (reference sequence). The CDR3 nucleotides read TGTGCCAGCAGCGGAAGGACAGGGAAAGAGACCCAGTACTTC. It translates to CASSGRTGKETQYF.

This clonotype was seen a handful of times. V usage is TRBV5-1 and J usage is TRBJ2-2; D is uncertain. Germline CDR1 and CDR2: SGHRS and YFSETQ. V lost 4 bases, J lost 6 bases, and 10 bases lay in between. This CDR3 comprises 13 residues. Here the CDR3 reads CASSAREAGELFF. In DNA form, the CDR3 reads TGCGCCAGCAGCGCCAGAGAGGCCGGGGAGCTGTTTTTT. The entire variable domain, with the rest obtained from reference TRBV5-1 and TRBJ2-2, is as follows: KAGVTQTPRYLIKTRGQQVTLSCSPISGHRSVSWYQQTPGQGLQFLFEYFSETQRNKGNFPGRFSGRQFSNSRSEMNVSTLELGDSALYLCASSAREAGELFFGEGSRLTVL.

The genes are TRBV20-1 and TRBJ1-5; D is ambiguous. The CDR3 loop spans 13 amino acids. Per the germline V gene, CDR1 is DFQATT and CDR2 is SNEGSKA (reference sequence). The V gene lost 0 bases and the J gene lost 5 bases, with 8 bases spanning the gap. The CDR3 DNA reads TGCAGTGCTAGAGAGGGTGAGCATCAGCCCCAGCATTTT. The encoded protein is CSAREGEHQPQHF.

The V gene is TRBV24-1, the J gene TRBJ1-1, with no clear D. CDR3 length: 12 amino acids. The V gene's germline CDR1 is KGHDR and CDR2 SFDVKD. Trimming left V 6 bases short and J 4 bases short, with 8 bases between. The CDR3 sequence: CATSRGGTEAFF. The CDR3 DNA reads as TGTGCCACCAGTCGGGGAGGCACTGAAGCTTTCTTT.

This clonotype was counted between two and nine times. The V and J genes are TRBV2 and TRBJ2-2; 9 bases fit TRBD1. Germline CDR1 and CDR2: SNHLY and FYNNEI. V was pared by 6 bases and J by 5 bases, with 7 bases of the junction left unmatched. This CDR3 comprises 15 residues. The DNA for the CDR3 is TGTGCCAGCAGCCAGGGACAGGGAAGGACCGGGGAGCTGTTTTTT. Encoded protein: CASSQGQGRTGELFF.

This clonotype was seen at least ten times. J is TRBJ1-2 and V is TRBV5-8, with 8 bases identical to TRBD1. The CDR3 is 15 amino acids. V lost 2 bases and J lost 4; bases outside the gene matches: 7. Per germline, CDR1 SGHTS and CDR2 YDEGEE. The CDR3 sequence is CASSFDRGDLYGYTF. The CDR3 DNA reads TGTGCCAGCAGCTTCGACAGGGGAGATCTCTATGGCTACACCTTC.